What follows are 10 T cell receptor beta chains derived from one specimen sequenced in a study of T cell responses to AZD1222 COVID-19 vaccine (dated by TCRdb to about 2021). Library method: the immunoSEQ multiplex PCR assay. As stored in TCRdb, this immuneACCESS dataset retains in-frame rearrangements with V and J assigned. A fraction of the clones does not appear; measured against another copy, unresolved V genes explain less than half of the discrepancy, and the remainder lacks a known reason. For this sample there are fewer than 200,000 clones; roughly 87% appear just once. Roughly 0.98% of the sample comes from the top ten. The label giving this sample's time point can be read as: about 28 days (+/-7) after the second vaccine dose. The specimen comprised peripheral blood, sampled 28 days after the second AZD1222 dose. Receptors originate from an adult who received the AZD1222 COVID-19 vaccine.

J is TRBJ1-2 and V is TRBV4-1, with 8 bases aligning to TRBD1. J lost 8 bases, V lost 3 bases, and 17 bases had no gene match. Looked up from germline, CDR1 is MGHRA and CDR2 is YSYEKL. The CDR3 is made up of 17 amino acids. Here the CDR3 DNA reads TGCGCCAGCAGCCAGGCCCTGCCGGGACAGGACTTTAGAGGCTACACCTTC. This codes for CASSQALPGQDFRGYTF.

This clone was seen more than once but under ten times. This chain connects TRBV27 to TRBJ1-2; a possible D gene is TRBD1 (5 bases). The V end was cut by 5 bases, the J end by 5 bases, with 12 bases between. Germline loops: CDR1 MNHEY, CDR2 SMNVEV (reference sequence). The CDR3 spans 13 residues. CDR3 bases: TGTGCCAGCAGTCCATTCAGGGAATATGGCTACACCTTC. This encodes CASSPFREYGYTF.

This chain links TRBV7-7 with TRBJ2-3; maybe TRBD2 (6 bases). Germline lookup yields CDR1 SSHAT and CDR2 FNYEAQ (reference sequence). This CDR3 is built from 18 residues. Trimming removed 1 base at V and 0 bases at J, with 17 bases between. CDR3 sequence reads: CASSLGMGGITSTDTQYF. CDR3 in DNA: TGTGCCAGCAGCTTAGGGATGGGGGGAATTACTAGCACAGATACGCAGTATTTT.

This clone occurred a few times. The rearrangement links TRBV6-5 to TRBJ1-2; 9 bases match TRBD1. The CDR3 length is 15 residues. Germline CDR1 MNHEY, CDR2 SVGAGI. The V segment lost 4 bases and the J segment 3 bases; nucleotides outside the gene matches: 6. CDR3 in amino acids: CASSSGQGRHYGYTF. As DNA, the CDR3 is TGTGCCAGCAGTTCGGGACAGGGCCGACACTATGGCTACACCTTC.

V is TRBV5-4 and J is TRBJ2-3; 11 bases match TRBD2. Unmatched junction bases numbered 5, after V lost 0 bases and J lost 5 bases. In germline, CDR1 is SGHNT, CDR2 YYREEE (reference sequence). The CDR3 length is 16 residues. The CDR3: CASSLVAGGLKDTQYF. For the CDR3, the DNA is TGTGCCAGCAGCTTGGTAGCGGGGGGGCTCAAAGATACGCAGTATTTT.

This clone has just a few counts. V usage is TRBV4-2 and J usage is TRBJ2-5, with 10 bases aligning to TRBD1. Germline V gives CDR1 LGHNA, CDR2 YNFKEQ. V lost 0 bases and J lost 0; bases outside the gene matches: 4. The CDR3 covers 17 residues. CDR3 sequence: CASSQEGQGYYQETQYF. The CDR3 nucleotides are TGTGCCAGCAGCCAAGAGGGACAGGGGTATTACCAAGAGACCCAGTACTTC.

The V gene is TRBV5-3, the J gene TRBJ2-7; the D call may be TRBD1 or TRBD2 (6 bases each). TRBV5-3 is recorded as an ORF, its role being uncertain. The CDR3 is 14 residues long. Between the trimmed V and J ends, which lost 3 bases and 3 bases, there was a span of 13 bases. CDR3 nucleotides: TGTGCCAGAAGCTGCCCGGGGGCACTCTACGAGCAGTACTTC. Its protein product is CARSCPGALYEQYF.

V usage is TRBV27 and J usage is TRBJ2-6; maybe TRBD2 (5 bases). Looked up from germline, CDR1 is MNHEY and CDR2 is SMNVEV (reference sequence). Trimming cost V 4 bases and J 2 bases, with 15 bases left between them. This CDR3 contains 17 residues. CDR3 loop: CASSSLALGTGANVLTF. In nucleotides, the CDR3 is TGTGCCAGCAGTTCCCTAGCTTTGGGGACTGGGGCCAACGTCCTGACTTTC.

This chain joins TRBV12-5 and TRBJ2-1; TRBD2 is a possible D gene (5 bases). Trimming removed 0 bases from V and 3 bases from J, with 12 bases in between. Germline-derived CDR1 and CDR2 are LGHNT and FRNRAP. The CDR3 is 16 residues long. In DNA, the CDR3 is TGTGCTAGTGGTTTGGTACCAGGAGGCTTCTACAATGAGCAGTTCTTC. Translating it yields CASGLVPGGFYNEQFF.

The gene calls are TRBV9 and TRBJ1-3, with D uncertain. V was cut by 7 bases and J by 3 bases, with 8 bases left in between. CDR3 length equals 12 residues. CDR1 and CDR2 (germline): SGDLS, YYNGEE. The CDR3, as DNA: TGTGCCAGCGGGAGGGATGGAAACACCATATATTTT. It translates to CASGRDGNTIYF.